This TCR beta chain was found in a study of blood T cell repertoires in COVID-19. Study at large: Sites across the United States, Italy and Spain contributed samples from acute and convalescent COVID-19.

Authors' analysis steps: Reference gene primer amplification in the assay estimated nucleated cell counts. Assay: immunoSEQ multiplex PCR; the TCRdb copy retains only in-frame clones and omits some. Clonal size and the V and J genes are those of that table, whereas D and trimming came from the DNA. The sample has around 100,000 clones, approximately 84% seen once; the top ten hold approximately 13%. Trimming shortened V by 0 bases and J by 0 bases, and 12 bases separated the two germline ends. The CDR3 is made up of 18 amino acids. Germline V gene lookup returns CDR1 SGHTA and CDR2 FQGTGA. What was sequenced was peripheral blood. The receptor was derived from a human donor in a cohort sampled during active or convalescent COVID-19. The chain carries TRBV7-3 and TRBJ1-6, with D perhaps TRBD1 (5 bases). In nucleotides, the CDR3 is TGTGCCAGCAGCTTAACGGGGCCAGATACCTCCTATAATTCACCCCTCCACTTT. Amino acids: CASSLTGPDTSYNSPLHF.